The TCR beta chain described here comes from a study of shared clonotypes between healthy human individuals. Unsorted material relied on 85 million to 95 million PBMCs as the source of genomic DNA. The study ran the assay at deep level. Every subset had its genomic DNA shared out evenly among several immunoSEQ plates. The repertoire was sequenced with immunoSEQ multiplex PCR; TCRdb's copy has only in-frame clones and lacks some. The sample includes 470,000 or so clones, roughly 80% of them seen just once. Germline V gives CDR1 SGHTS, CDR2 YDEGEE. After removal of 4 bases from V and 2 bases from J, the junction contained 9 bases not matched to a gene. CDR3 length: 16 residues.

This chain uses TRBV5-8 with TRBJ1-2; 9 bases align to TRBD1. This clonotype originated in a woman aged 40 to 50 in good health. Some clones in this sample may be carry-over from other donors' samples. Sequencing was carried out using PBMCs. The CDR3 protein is CASSDLGQGLNYGYTF. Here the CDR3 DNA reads TGTGCCAGCAGCGATTTGGGACAGGGATTGAACTATGGCTACACCTTC.